These 16 T cell receptor beta chains were sequenced from one sample in a study of identical twins (dated by TCRdb to 2015 to 2016). Receptors were amplified or captured by 5' RACE. For sequencing, an Illumina HiSeq 2000 was employed. The public reads were run again by TCRdb, first through fastp at Q25 and then through MiXCR, and only productive beta chains were kept. Every CDR3 protein is listed once, alongside the most common genes and DNA of its rows. The sample table holds 550,000 to 700,000 distinct CDR3 sequences, of which around 20% were seen once. Jointly, the top ten make up over 4% of the sample. Another study also made use of these data, one on T cells expressing NK-cell markers.

Source material: PBMCs. Receptors originate from a woman between 18 and 29 years old in good health.

The chain recombines TRBV6-1 with TRBJ1-1, with 10 bases identical to TRBD1. Trimming took 7 bases from V and 5 from J; bases not matched to a gene: 7. This CDR3 has 14 amino acids. Germline loops: CDR1 MNHNS, CDR2 SASEGT. The CDR3 region has the DNA TGTGCCAGCACCGTGGGACAGGGGAGGACTGAAGCTTTCTTT. It is translated as CASTVGQGRTEAFF.

The rearrangement links TRBV7-2 to TRBJ2-3, with D perhaps matching TRBD1 or TRBD2 (5 bases each). Germline CDR1 SGHTA, CDR2 FQGNSA. V lost 6 bases, J lost 7 bases, and 11 bases lay in between. The CDR3 is 12 amino acids. CDR3 nucleotide sequence: TGTGCCAGCAGTGGGGGTTCCAATACGCAGTATTTT. It codes for CASSGGSNTQYF.

The J gene is TRBJ2-1, the V gene TRBV7-2; 10 bases line up with TRBD1. Germline V gene sequence: CDR1 SGHTA, CDR2 FQGNSA. Trimming at V came to 3 bases and at J to 2 bases, leaving 4 bases not matched to a gene. CDR3 size: 16 residues. This chain's CDR3 is CASSFGGTGAYNEQFF. In DNA, the CDR3 is TGTGCCAGCAGCTTCGGAGGGACAGGGGCCTACAATGAGCAGTTCTTC. The whole variable domain, filled in from reference TRBV7-2 and TRBJ2-1, reads GAGVSQSPSNKVTEKGKDVELRCDPISGHTALYWYRQSLGQGLEFLIYFQGNSAPDKSGLPSDRFSAERTGGSVSTLTIQRTQQEDSAVYLCASSFGGTGAYNEQFFGPGTRLTVL.

This clonotype came up a few times. V and J are TRBV7-9 and TRBJ2-5; the D gene is possibly TRBD1 (5 bases). The CDR3 runs to 15 residues. CDR1 SEHNR and CDR2 FQNEAQ come from the germline V gene (reference sequence). Deletions cut 5 bases from V and 2 bases from J, with 15 bases between. CDR3: CASSQGSGPQETQYF. The CDR3 DNA follows: TGTGCCAGCAGCCAAGGATCAGGGCCTCAAGAGACCCAGTACTTC.

This chain connects TRBV12-3 or TRBV12-4 to TRBJ1-2; TRBD1 is a possible D gene (6 bases). Trimming took 6 bases from V and 4 from J, leaving 9 bases between them. The CDR3 sequence is 12 residues long. The CDR3 region is CASRKDSYGYTF. The CDR3 DNA is TGTGCCAGCAGGAAGGACAGCTATGGCTACACCTTC.

This clonotype was observed many times. The V gene is TRBV25-1, the J gene TRBJ2-4, with D perhaps matching TRBD1 or TRBD2 (5 bases each). Germline loops: CDR1 MGHDK, CDR2 SYGVNS. V was pared by 3 bases and J by 6 bases, with 9 bases between. CDR3 length: 13 residues. The CDR3 DNA follows: TGTGCCAGCAGTGAGGGGACCTTAAACATTCAGTACTTC. Encoded protein: CASSEGTLNIQYF.

This clonotype showed up many times. The chain joins TRBV20-1 to TRBJ2-7; maybe TRBD1 (6 bases). The ends were cut back, 6 bases at V and 10 bases at J, with 19 bases in the middle. Germline V gene lookup returns CDR1 DFQATT and CDR2 SNEGSKA (reference sequence). This CDR3 region has 12 residues. CDR3 residues: CSATPPGQPQYF. The CDR3, as DNA: TGCAGTGCCACGCCGCCGGGACAACCTCAGTACTTC.

There are many counts of this clonotype. This sequence joins TRBV29-1 and TRBJ1-3; no reliable D call. This CDR3 has 13 amino acids. Between the trimmed V and J ends, which lost 6 bases and 15 bases, there was a span of 24 bases. In germline, CDR1 is SQVTM, CDR2 ANQGSEA. This chain's CDR3 is CSVLTWGGTARYF. The CDR3, as DNA: TGCAGCGTCCTTACTTGGGGTGGTACGGCGAGATATTTT.

The chain carries TRBV12-3 or TRBV12-4 and TRBJ2-3; a possible D gene is TRBD1 (7 bases). The CDR3 spans 15 residues. Trimming took off 2 bases at V and 6 bases at J, with 15 bases between the two ends. The CDR3 nucleotides are TGTGCCAGCAGTTTATGGGGTGGAGGGGGCGATACGCAGTATTTT. Protein: CASSLWGGGGDTQYF.

A few counts support this clonotype. The chain carries TRBV4-2 and TRBJ2-2; D is unclear. Germline values: CDR1 LGHNA, CDR2 YNFKEQ. Trimming stripped 1 base from V and 0 bases from J, with 9 bases between. The CDR3 spans 16 residues. The CDR3 region is CASSQAAQANTGELFF. In nucleotides, the CDR3 is TGTGCCAGCAGCCAAGCGGCACAAGCGAACACCGGGGAGCTGTTTTTT.

This clonotype turned up a few times. The J gene is TRBJ2-1, the V gene TRBV7-9, with 7 bases matching TRBD1. V dropped 3 bases and J dropped 3; count of bases not matched to a gene: 8. The V gene's germline CDR1 is SEHNR and CDR2 FQNEAQ (reference sequence). The CDR3 has 16 residues. The CDR3 coding sequence is TGTGCCAGCAGCTTTCAAGTGACAGGGTTCTACAATGAGCAGTTCTTC. It yields the protein CASSFQVTGFYNEQFF.

This clonotype has more than one count but fewer than ten. This sequence joins TRBV4-3 and TRBJ2-7; no reliable D call. The CDR3 has 19 residues. The V gene's germline CDR1 is LGHNA and CDR2 YSLEER. With 2 bases removed from V and 3 bases from J, the gap between germline ends came to 26 bases. The CDR3 protein is CASSQKTPSRQGFHYEQYF. In nucleotides, the CDR3 is TGCGCCAGCAGCCAAAAAACGCCCAGTCGGCAAGGGTTTCACTACGAGCAGTACTTC.

Only a few counts were recorded for this clonotype. V and J are TRBV4-3 and TRBJ2-7; 9 positions agree with TRBD2. V was pared by 1 base and J by 1 base, with 5 bases of the junction left unmatched. Germline V gene sequence: CDR1 LGHNA, CDR2 YSLEER. The CDR3 is 16 amino acids. CDR3 coding DNA: TGCGCCAGCAGCCAAGGGAGTAGCGGGAGTTCCTACGAGCAGTACTTC. It is translated as CASSQGSSGSSYEQYF.

This clonotype has at least ten counts. The chain joins TRBV24-1 to TRBJ2-1, with 14 bases matching TRBD2. After removal of 9 bases from V and 6 bases from J, the junction contained 0 bases not matched to a gene. The CDR3 has 13 amino acids. The germline V gene has CDR1 KGHDR and CDR2 SFDVKD. The CDR3 is CATGLAGGNEQFF. CDR3 in DNA: TGTGCCACCGGACTAGCGGGGGGCAATGAGCAGTTCTTC.

Only one count was recorded for this clonotype. The gene calls are TRBV7-6 and TRBJ1-1; no clear D. Trimming took 2 bases from V and 3 from J, leaving 13 bases between them. The germline gives CDR1 SGHVS, CDR2 FNYEAQ. The CDR3 runs to 15 residues. CDR3 loop: CASSLNSQDYTEAFF. CDR3 DNA sequence: TGTGCCAGCAGCTTAAACAGCCAGGATTACACTGAAGCTTTCTTT.

This clonotype appeared many times. The CDR3 region is CSVRGLAGDNEQFF. The CDR3 bases are TGCAGCGTTCGTGGACTAGCGGGGGACAATGAGCAGTTCTTC. V gene TRBV29-1 combines with J gene TRBJ2-1, with TRBD2 matching over 13 bases. The CDR3 spans 14 residues. Germline V gives CDR1 SQVTM, CDR2 ANQGSEA. After removal of 5 bases from V and 5 bases from J, the junction contained 3 bases not matched to a gene.